This T cell receptor beta chain was obtained from a study of CXCR3-negative and CXCR3-positive naive CD8 T cells (dated by TCRdb to about 2019). Some background on the complete study: Roughly 150 million TRB reads were obtained in total, roughly 1.5 +/- 0.3 million reads per library. Naive subsets from about five donors and memory cells from 3 donors were included in the TRBV-TRBJ cluster analysis. Diversity and physicochemical repertoire analyses covered around 10 donors pooled from two independent experiments.

From the germline V gene, CDR1 is SGHRS and CDR2 is YFSETQ. The CDR3 runs 13 residues from the cysteine to the phenylalanine. The entry carries no DNA sequence. Of note for this clonotype: Its antigen remains unidentified.

Data came from a NextSeq 550. The Human TCR Profiling Kit (MiLaboratory) was used to make UMI-labeled 5' RACE TRB cDNA libraries. cDNA synthesis used the entire amount of extracted RNA, and PCR amplification then used the entire amount of cDNA produced. The libraries were made side by side, with each library going through the same number of PCR cycles. The paper's processing steps were these. With a minimum of two reads required per UMI, MIGEC and MiXCR pulled out about 50,000 +/- 10,000 unique UMI-labeled TRB cDNA molecules from each library. Each library averaged roughly 40,000 +/- 10,000 functional in-frame TRB CDR3 nucleotide clonotypes without stop codons. Diversity metrics, including normalized Shannon-Wiener and Chao1, were computed in VDJtools after downsampling to 5000 UMI-labeled TRB molecules per sample. For the central five CDR3 residues, VDJtools calculated physicochemical properties weighted by clonotype size, namely interaction energy, strength, volume and Kidera factor 4. With the reads reprocessed by TCRdb, a single entry stands for each CDR3 protein sequence and no DNA is reported. The V and J calls here are based on TCRdb, not the publication. The sample's clone listing holds around 66,000 distinct CDR3 sequences. 4.8% of the sample belongs to the ten largest clones.

Each CD8+ T cell subset was flow-sorted in triplicate, with some 300,000 cells per subset placed directly into RLT lysis buffer. To exclude memory contaminants, naive CD8+ T cells were stringently defined as CD45RO-CCR7+CD27+CD95-. Using standard density gradient centrifugation, peripheral blood mononuclear cells were isolated from buffy coats. Naive CXCR3-negative and CXCR3-positive CD8+ T cells were flow-sorted using a FACSAria III. Total RNA was extracted from sorted cells with an RNeasy Mini Kit. On the study overall, not on this receptor specifically: Because surface CD5, which is linked to self-reactivity in mice, was comparable between the naive subsets, TCR interaction strength was also inferred from TRB CDR3 physicochemical properties. Freshly isolated PBMCs were used for most assays because CXCR3 expression partially decreased after cryopreservation. Repertoire diversity was comparably high in both naive subsets but much lower in memory CD8+ T cells. Similar TRBV-TRBJ usage was shown by naive CXCR3-negative and CXCR3-positive cells from the same donor, whereas distinct patterns were shown by memory cells. Compared with CXCR3-negative naive cells, CXCR3-positive naive cells had TRB CDR3s with higher hydrophobicity (lower Kidera factor 4), lower energy, and higher strength and volume indices.

The sequence came from a human donor in good health. Some clones in this sample may be carry-over from other donors' samples. Specimen: naive CXCR3+ CD8+ T cells from blood. Read against the paper, the sample's cell subset or site label means: CD45RO-CCR7+CD27+CD95- naive CD8+ T cells expressing CXCR3 (TNR3+). The receptor chain draws on TRBV5-1 and TRBJ1-1. The CDR3 region: CASSLDGQLEAFF.